The source of this TCR beta chain is a study of blood T cell repertoires in COVID-19. Study background: COVID-19 samples from acute and convalescent phases originated in the United States, Italy and Spain. T cells, B-cell-depleted T cells, or PBMCs provided the cDNA or gDNA that served as material.

Authors' methods: For nucleated cells, counts were estimated from reference gene primer amplification. Sequencing used immunoSEQ multiplex PCR; TCRdb keeps in-frame clones, though not all of them. V, J and clone size were drawn from that table, and D and trimming were deduced from the DNA. This sample has about 210,000 clones, with 75% to 85% found just once. The sequenced material came from peripheral blood. The receptor comes from a man between 60 and 75 years old with acute or convalescent COVID-19.

The CDR3 nucleotides are TGCGCCAGCAGCCAACAGGACACGAACTATGGCTACACCTTC. This encodes CASSQQDTNYGYTF. V and J are TRBV4-1 and TRBJ1-2; TRBD1 is a possible D gene (5 bases). CDR3 length: 14 residues. Per germline, CDR1 MGHRA and CDR2 YSYEKL. V was shortened by 2 bases and J by 2 bases, with 9 bases between the two germline ends.